This T cell receptor beta chain was profiled in a study of monozygotic twins with inflammatory bowel disease. Regarding the study as a whole: What may have added variability to patient repertoires is that immunosuppressive treatments differed. IBD patients displayed reduced TCRbeta diversity (inverse Simpson) when set against healthy co-twins.

In regard to this clonotype: Antigen specificity is unknown.

The germline CDR1 and CDR2 sequences are MNHEY and SVGEGT. The CDR3 extends over 13 amino acids. UMIs bearing a 6-nucleotide sample barcode were added through template switching. cDNA encoding TCRalpha and TCRbeta underwent two nested PCRs of roughly 16 and 10 cycles, each of which was followed by bead purification. Using the 5' RACE reads, TCRdb records one entry per CDR3 protein without DNA. With more than 350,000 distinct CDR3 sequences in the sample, the ten largest clones hold 2% to 3%. This receptor was identified in a human donor with ulcerative colitis or Crohn's disease, or a healthy co-twin of an affected twin (not recorded which). The sequenced sample was blood. The V call is TRBV6-2 or TRBV6-3, the J call TRBJ2-3. CDR3 protein: CASKEDGTDTQYF.